This T cell receptor beta chain was obtained from a study of blood T cell repertoires in COVID-19 (dated by TCRdb to 2019 to 2021). Notes on the research overall: The collaborator samples originated in the United States, Italy and Spain and spanned the acute and convalescent phases of COVID-19. The prospective study material was composed of cDNA or gDNA derived from T cells, B-cell-depleted T cells, or PBMCs. Subjects who had been exposed to COVID-19, were actively infected with it, or had recovered from it provided the deeply sampled blood TCRbeta repertoires that made up the dataset. The repertoires were released in a freely available public database intended as a resource for research on the immune response to SARS-CoV-2. The samples were drawn from two sources: the first 160 participants of the ongoing ImmuneRACE study, and 1,254 subjects contributed by 6 global collaborators. A de-identified subject ID, COVID-19 status, age in years and sex were almost always included in the sample metadata. HLA class I and class II types, where available, came from metadata supplied by the sample provider rather than from assay-based typing.

TCRbeta CDR3 regions were amplified from genomic DNA by means of the immunoSEQ Assay, a bias-controlled multiplex PCR. Per the original workflow: Nucleated cell counts per sample were estimated from amplification of reference gene primers within the assay. To quantify the absolute abundance of each unique TCRbeta CDR3 rearrangement, sequence reads were collapsed and filtered. For each sample, productive Simpson clonality was calculated by taking the square root of Simpson's diversity index across productive rearrangements. TCRdb took over this immuneACCESS table, retaining in-frame rearrangements with V and J assigned. Such tables are incomplete; in checked studies, under half of the missing clones stem from an unresolved V gene, and the remainder is unexplained. V and J calls plus clone size are reproduced from that table; the DNA served to infer D and trimming. The sample table holds over 150,000 clones, of which approximately 82% were seen once. Jointly, the top ten make up approximately 6.9% of the sample.

The collaborating institutions used their own protocols to collect whole blood in K2EDTA tubes. For TCRbeta analysis, collaborators shipped samples in one of three forms: frozen whole blood, isolated PBMCs, or DNA extracted from either of those sample types. Overall study results and their limits: Clinical and demographic metadata were provided uncurated, with the amount varying by source and participant.

As to this clone: Its antigen specificity is not known. It has no much larger one-base neighbor in the sample; base qualities were not kept.

V loses 1 base at its end and J loses 1 base; junction bases beyond the gene matches: 4. The germline V gene yields KGHSH for CDR1 and LQKENI for CDR2. The CDR3, cysteine through phenylalanine, is 15 amino acids long. Only the CDR3 part of the read is kept: 45 bases, read in frame from the first base. The sequencing sample was made of peripheral blood. Here the chain combines TRBV18 and TRBJ2-7; 7 central bases correspond to TRBD2. The TCR was taken from a human donor with acute or convalescent COVID-19. The donor label of this sample is uncertain. The CDR3 amino acid sequence is: CASSPLGEGSYEQYF. At the DNA level, the sequence is TGTGCCAGCTCACCACTGGGGGAGGGGTCCTACGAGCAGTACTTC.